The 16 T cell receptor beta chains in this list originate from one sample, sequenced in a study of shared clonotypes between healthy human individuals. The table came from immunoSEQ multiplex PCR; TCRdb's copy has only in-frame clones and leaves some out. The table has 550,000 to 600,000 clones, about 98% seen once. Naive CD8 cells lacked CD45RO and underwent positive selection for CCR7, leaving out terminally differentiated effector memory CD45RA+ cells. The sample taken for sequencing was naive CD8+ T cells sorted from blood. These receptors all come from a man aged 30-40 years in good health.

The rearrangement uses TRBV6-5 and TRBJ2-3, with unresolved D. There are 11 residues in the CDR3. Trimming shortened V by 5 bases and J by 6 bases, and 6 bases separated the two germline ends. Germline CDR1 and CDR2: MNHEY and SVGAGI. This CDR3 is CASSIGDTQYF. CDR3 in DNA: TGTGCCAGCAGTATAGGGGATACGCAGTATTTT.

The chain recombines TRBV27 with TRBJ2-3, with TRBD2 matching over 11 bases. CDR1 is MNHEY and CDR2 is SMNVEV in the germline V gene (reference sequence). The CDR3 is made up of 16 amino acids. The V and J ends lost 6 bases and 7 bases, in that order; junction bases with no gene match: 12. CDR3 sequence: CASSPGTSGTRNTQYF. Written as DNA, the CDR3 is TGTGCCAGCAGCCCAGGGACTAGCGGAACCCGGAATACGCAGTATTTT.

This clone was counted a single time. The CDR3 protein is CASMTSGTSTDTQYF. CDR3 DNA sequence: TGCGCCAGCATGACTAGCGGAACTAGCACAGATACGCAGTATTTT. The J gene is TRBJ2-3, the V gene TRBV5-1; TRBD2 aligns across 9 bases. J lost 0 bases, V lost 6 bases, and 5 bases had no gene match. This CDR3 spans 15 amino acids. Per the germline V gene, CDR1 is SGHRS and CDR2 is YFSETQ.

V gene TRBV29-1 combines with J gene TRBJ2-7; possible D gene TRBD2, 5 bases. CDR3 length: 12 amino acids. CDR1 is SQVTM and CDR2 is ANQGSEA in the germline V gene. Trimming removed 7 bases at V and 1 base at J, with 11 bases between. CDR3 residues: CSGGIGSYEQYF. Here the CDR3 DNA reads TGCAGCGGAGGGATAGGTTCCTACGAGCAGTACTTC.

The CDR3 region has the DNA TGTGCCAGCAGCCTAGACAGCGCTCGTCAGCCCCAGCATTTT. Encoded protein: CASSLDSARQPQHF. The V and J genes are TRBV7-9 and TRBJ1-5; TRBD1 might be the D (5 bases). The CDR3 runs 14 residues. Trimming removed 5 bases at V and 6 bases at J, with 14 bases between. Germline CDR1 and CDR2: SEHNR and FQNEAQ (reference sequence).

CDR3 residues: CASSEERDGEQFF. The CDR3, as DNA: TGTGCCAGCAGTGAAGAAAGGGACGGTGAGCAGTTCTTC. The V and J genes are TRBV6-1 and TRBJ2-1; D may match TRBD1 or TRBD2 (5 bases each). The CDR3 is 13 residues long. Germline values: CDR1 MNHNS, CDR2 SASEGT. The V and J ends lost 1 base and 9 bases respectively, with 10 bases between them.

This clone has just a few counts. The chain joins TRBV7-8 to TRBJ2-2, with 7 positions matching TRBD2. Germline assignment: CDR1 SGHVS and CDR2 FQNEAQ. CDR3 length: 13 residues. V lost 6 bases, J lost 4 bases, and 2 bases stayed unmatched. DNA for the CDR3: TGTGCCAGCAGGTCGGGGGGCACCGGGGAGCTGTTTTTT. Protein sequence: CASRSGGTGELFF.

The J gene is TRBJ2-3, the V gene TRBV7-6, with D tentatively TRBD1 or TRBD2 (6 bases each). With 2 bases removed from V and 3 bases from J, the gap between germline ends came to 15 bases. Germline CDR1 is SGHVS and CDR2 is FNYEAQ. The CDR3 covers 16 residues. The CDR3 DNA is TGTGCCAGCAGCTTATTAGCGAGGGGGAGGACAGATACGCAGTATTTT. Amino acid sequence: CASSLLARGRTDTQYF. Full variable domain (remainder filled in from reference TRBV7-6 and TRBJ2-3): GAGVSQSPRYKVTKRGQDVALRCDPISGHVSLYWYRQALGQGPEFLTYFNYEAQQDKSGLPNDRFSAERPEGSISTLTIQRTEQRDSAMYRCASSLLARGRTDTQYFGPGTRLTVL.

The sample holds one count of this clone. J is TRBJ2-7 and V is TRBV9, with 9 positions matching TRBD2. The V gene end was trimmed by 0 bases and the J gene end by 3 bases; junction bases not matched to a gene: 7. The CDR3 covers 16 residues. Germline CDR1 SGDLS, CDR2 YYNGEE. Here the CDR3 reads CASSVERAGGIYEQYF. The CDR3, as DNA: TGTGCCAGCAGCGTAGAGCGAGCGGGAGGAATCTACGAGCAGTACTTC.

The chain uses TRBV30 and TRBJ2-7, with TRBD1 matching over 7 bases. This CDR3 contains 15 residues. Per the germline V gene, CDR1 is GTSNPN and CDR2 is SVGIG (reference sequence). V trimming: 4 bases; J trimming: 1 base; junction bases outside the gene matches: 10. The CDR3 nucleotides read TGTGCCTGGACTAGACCCGACAGGGAATCCTACGAGCAGTACTTC. It is translated as CAWTRPDRESYEQYF. The entire variable domain, with the rest obtained from reference TRBV30 and TRBJ2-7, is as follows: SQTIHQWPATLVQPVGSPLSLECTVEGTSNPNLYWYRQAAGRGLQLLFYSVGIGQISSEVPQNLSASRPQDRQFILSSKKLLLSDSGFYLCAWTRPDRESYEQYFGPGTRLTVT.

The CDR3 reads CASSLEWDRVYRSNQPQHF. Written as DNA, the CDR3 is TGTGCCAGCTCTCTTGAGTGGGACAGGGTATATCGCAGCAATCAGCCCCAGCATTTT. The chain uses TRBV18 and TRBJ1-5; 9 bases agree with TRBD1. CDR1 and CDR2 (germline): KGHSH, LQKENI. Trimming removed 6 bases from V and 1 base from J; junction bases left unmatched: 16. The CDR3 consists of 19 residues.

V usage is TRBV11-2 and J usage is TRBJ2-5, with TRBD2 matching over 10 bases. CDR1 is SGHAT and CDR2 is FQNNGV in the germline V gene. Trimming took 5 bases from V and 5 from J; bases not matched to a gene: 11. This CDR3 has 16 amino acids. The CDR3 sequence: CASSAGSGRAMETQYF. The CDR3 DNA follows: TGTGCCAGCAGCGCAGGGAGCGGGAGGGCCATGGAGACCCAGTACTTC.

The V and J genes are TRBV7-9 and TRBJ2-7, with D possibly matching TRBD2 (6 bases). The V and J ends lost 5 bases and 7 bases respectively, with 21 bases between them. Germline V gene sequence: CDR1 SEHNR, CDR2 FQNEAQ (reference sequence). The CDR3 runs to 15 residues. CDR3 sequence reads: CASSPVGVIGGEQYF. Here the CDR3 DNA reads TGTGCCAGCAGCCCCGTGGGTGTGATTGGGGGGGAGCAGTACTTC.

The gene calls are TRBV6-1 and TRBJ2-4; D perhaps matches TRBD2 (5 bases). Germline values: CDR1 MNHNS, CDR2 SASEGT. The CDR3 runs 14 residues. The germline V and J ends were trimmed by 4 bases and 2 bases, with 9 bases remaining between them. Written as DNA, the CDR3 is TGTGCCAGCAGTGTTACGGGGTCCAAAAACATTCAGTACTTC. It codes for CASSVTGSKNIQYF.

V is TRBV6-1 and J is TRBJ2-1; D is undetermined. Germline CDR1 and CDR2: MNHNS and SASEGT. The CDR3 contains 10 residues. V shed 6 bases and J shed 9 bases, with 6 bases lying between them. CDR3 sequence reads: CASSLGEQFF. The CDR3 DNA sequence: TGTGCCAGCAGCTTGGGTGAGCAGTTCTTC.

The chain combines TRBV10-3 with TRBJ2-7, with D perhaps assigned TRBD1 or TRBD2 (7 bases each). Trimming stripped 0 bases from V and 3 bases from J, with 12 bases between. Germline V gene data show CDR1 as ENHRY and CDR2 as SYGVKD. The CDR3 is 15 amino acids. Here the CDR3 reads CAISESQGGIYEQYF. The CDR3 nucleotides are TGTGCCATCAGTGAGTCTCAGGGGGGGATCTACGAGCAGTACTTC.